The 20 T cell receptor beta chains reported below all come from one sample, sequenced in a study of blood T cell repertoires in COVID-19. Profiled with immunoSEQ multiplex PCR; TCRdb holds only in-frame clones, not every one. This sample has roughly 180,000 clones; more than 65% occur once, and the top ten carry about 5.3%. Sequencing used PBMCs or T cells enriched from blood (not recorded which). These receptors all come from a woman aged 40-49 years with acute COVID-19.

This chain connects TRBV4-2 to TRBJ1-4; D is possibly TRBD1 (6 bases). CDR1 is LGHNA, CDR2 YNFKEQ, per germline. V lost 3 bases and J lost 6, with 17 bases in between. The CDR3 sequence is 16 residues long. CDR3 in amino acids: CASSQPRGGADEKLFF. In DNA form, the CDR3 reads TGTGCCAGCAGCCAGCCTAGGGGGGGCGCAGATGAAAAACTGTTTTTT.

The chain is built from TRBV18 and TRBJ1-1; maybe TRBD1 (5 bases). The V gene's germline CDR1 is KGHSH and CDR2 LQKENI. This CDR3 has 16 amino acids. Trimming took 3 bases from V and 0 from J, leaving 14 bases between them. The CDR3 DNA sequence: TGTGCCAGCTCACCTCCGGGACTTCCAATGAACACTGAAGCTTTCTTT. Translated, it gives CASSPPGLPMNTEAFF.

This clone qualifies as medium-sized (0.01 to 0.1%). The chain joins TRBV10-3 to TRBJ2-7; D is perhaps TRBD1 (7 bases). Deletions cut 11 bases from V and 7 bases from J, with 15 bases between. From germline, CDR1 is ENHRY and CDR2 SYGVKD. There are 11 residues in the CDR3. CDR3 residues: CAGGTEGEQYF. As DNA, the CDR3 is TGTGCCGGCGGGACAGAGGGGGAGCAGTACTTC.

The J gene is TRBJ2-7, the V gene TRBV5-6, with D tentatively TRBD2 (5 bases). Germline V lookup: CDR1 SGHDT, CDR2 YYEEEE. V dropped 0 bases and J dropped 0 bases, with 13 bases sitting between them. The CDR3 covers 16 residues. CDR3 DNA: TGTGCCAGCAGCTTGGCGGGGTCAGCGAGCTCCTACGAGCAGTACGTC. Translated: CASSLAGSASSYEQYV.

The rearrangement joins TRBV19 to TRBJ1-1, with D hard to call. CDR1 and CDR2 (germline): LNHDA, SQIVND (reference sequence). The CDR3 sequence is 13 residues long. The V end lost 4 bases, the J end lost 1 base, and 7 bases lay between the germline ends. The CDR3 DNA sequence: TGTGCCAGTAGTAACCAGGCGAACACTGAAGCTTTCTTT. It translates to CASSNQANTEAFF.

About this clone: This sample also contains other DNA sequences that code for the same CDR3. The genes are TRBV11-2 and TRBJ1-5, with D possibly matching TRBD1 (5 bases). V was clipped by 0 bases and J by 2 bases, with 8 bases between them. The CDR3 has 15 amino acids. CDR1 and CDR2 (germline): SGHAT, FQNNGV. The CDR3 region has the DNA TGTGCCAGCAGCTTAGATACGGGGGGCAATCAGCCCCAGCATTTT. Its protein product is CASSLDTGGNQPQHF.

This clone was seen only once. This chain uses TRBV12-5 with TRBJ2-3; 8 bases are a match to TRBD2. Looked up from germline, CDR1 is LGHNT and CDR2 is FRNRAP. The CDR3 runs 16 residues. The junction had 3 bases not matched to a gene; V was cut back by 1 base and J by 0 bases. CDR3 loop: CASGLGSGTSTDTQYF. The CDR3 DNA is TGTGCTAGTGGTTTGGGTAGCGGGACTAGCACAGATACGCAGTATTTT.

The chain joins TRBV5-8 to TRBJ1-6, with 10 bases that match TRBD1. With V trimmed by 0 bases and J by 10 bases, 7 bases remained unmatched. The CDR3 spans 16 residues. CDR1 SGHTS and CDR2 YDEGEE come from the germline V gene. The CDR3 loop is CASSLASGTGASPLHF. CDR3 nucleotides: TGTGCCAGCAGCTTGGCCTCCGGGACAGGGGCCTCACCCCTCCACTTT.

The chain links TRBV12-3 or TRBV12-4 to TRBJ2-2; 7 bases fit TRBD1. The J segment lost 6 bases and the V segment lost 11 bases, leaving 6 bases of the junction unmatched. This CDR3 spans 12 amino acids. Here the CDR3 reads CAGLGTAGELFF. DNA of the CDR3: TGTGCCGGACTTGGGACAGCCGGGGAGCTGTTTTTT.

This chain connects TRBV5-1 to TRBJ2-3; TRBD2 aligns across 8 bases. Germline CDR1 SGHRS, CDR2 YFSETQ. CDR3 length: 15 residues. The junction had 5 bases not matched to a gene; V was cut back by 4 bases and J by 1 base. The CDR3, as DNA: TGCGCCAGCAGCCTGGGGACTAGGGGCACAGATACGCAGTATTTT. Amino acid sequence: CASSLGTRGTDTQYF. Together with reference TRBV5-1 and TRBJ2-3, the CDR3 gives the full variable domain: KAGVTQTPRYLIKTRGQQVTLSCSPISGHRSVSWYQQTPGQGLQFLFEYFSETQRNKGNFPGRFSGRQFSNSRSEMNVSTLELGDSALYLCASSLGTRGTDTQYFGPGTRLTVL.

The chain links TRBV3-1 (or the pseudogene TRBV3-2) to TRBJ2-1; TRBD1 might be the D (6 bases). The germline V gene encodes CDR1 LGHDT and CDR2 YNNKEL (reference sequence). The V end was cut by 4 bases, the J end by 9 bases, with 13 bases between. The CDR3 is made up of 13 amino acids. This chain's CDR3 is CASSPTARGEQFF. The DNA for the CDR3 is TGTGCCAGCAGCCCGACCGCCAGGGGTGAGCAGTTCTTC.

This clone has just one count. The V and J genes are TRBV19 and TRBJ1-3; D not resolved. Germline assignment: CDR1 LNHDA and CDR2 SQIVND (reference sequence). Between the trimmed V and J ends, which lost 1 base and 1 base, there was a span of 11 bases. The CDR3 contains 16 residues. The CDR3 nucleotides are TGTGCCAGTAGTATAGGTTCAGGATCTTCTGGAAACACCATATATTTT. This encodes CASSIGSGSSGNTIYF.

CDR3 DNA: TGTGCCAGCAGCCGACCAGGACTAGCTGCGAGTGAGCAGTTCTTC. The encoded protein is CASSRPGLAASEQFF. V and J are TRBV3-1 (or the pseudogene TRBV3-2) and TRBJ2-1; 8 bases are a match to TRBD2. Per germline, CDR1 LGHDT and CDR2 YNNKEL (reference sequence). The CDR3 is 15 amino acids. J gave up 9 bases and V 4 bases, and 11 bases lay outside the gene matches.

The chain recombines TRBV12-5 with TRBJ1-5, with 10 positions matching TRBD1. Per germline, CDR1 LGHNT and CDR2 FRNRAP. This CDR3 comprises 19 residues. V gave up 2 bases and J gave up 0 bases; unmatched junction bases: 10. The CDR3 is CASGLRTGGLGNSNQPQHF. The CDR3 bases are TGTGCTAGTGGTTTGCGGACAGGGGGTCTTGGGAATAGCAATCAGCCCCAGCATTTT.

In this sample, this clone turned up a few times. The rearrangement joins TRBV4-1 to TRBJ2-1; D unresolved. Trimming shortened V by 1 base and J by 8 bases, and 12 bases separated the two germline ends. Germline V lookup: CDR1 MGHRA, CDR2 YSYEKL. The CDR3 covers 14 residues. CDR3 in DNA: TGCGCCAGCAGCCAAGGTCCTCGAGGAGATGAGCAGTTCTTC. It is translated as CASSQGPRGDEQFF.

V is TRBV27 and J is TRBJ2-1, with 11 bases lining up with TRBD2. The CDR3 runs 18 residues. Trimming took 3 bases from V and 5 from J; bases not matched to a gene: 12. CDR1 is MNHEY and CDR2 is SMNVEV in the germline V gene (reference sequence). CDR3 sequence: CASSFLGGVLAGDNEQFF. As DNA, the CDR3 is TGTGCCAGCAGTTTTTTGGGAGGGGTACTAGCGGGAGACAATGAGCAGTTCTTC.

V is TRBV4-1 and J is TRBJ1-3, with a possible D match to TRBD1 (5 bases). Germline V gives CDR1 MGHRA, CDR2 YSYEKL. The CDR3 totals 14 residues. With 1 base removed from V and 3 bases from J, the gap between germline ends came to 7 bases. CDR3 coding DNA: TGCGCCAGCAGCCAAGCAGGGTTTGGAAACACCATATATTTT. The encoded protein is CASSQAGFGNTIYF.

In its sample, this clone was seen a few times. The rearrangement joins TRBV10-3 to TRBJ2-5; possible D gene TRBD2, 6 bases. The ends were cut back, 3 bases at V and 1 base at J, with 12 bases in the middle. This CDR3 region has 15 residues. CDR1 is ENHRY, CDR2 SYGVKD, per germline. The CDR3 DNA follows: TGTGCCATCAGTGAAAGTCTAGCGAGCCAAGAGACCCAGTACTTC. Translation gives CAISESLASQETQYF.

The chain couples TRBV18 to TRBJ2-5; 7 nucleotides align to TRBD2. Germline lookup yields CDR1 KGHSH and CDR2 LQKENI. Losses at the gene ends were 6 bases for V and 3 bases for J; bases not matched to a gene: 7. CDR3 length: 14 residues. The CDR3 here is CASSSRGREETQYF. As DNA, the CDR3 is TGTGCCAGCTCGTCACGGGGGAGGGAAGAGACCCAGTACTTC.

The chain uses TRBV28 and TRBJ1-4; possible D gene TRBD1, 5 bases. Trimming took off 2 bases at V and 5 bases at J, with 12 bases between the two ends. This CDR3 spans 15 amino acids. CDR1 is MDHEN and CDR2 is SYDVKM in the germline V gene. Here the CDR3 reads CASSLGSQGNEKLFF. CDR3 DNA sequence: TGTGCCAGCAGTTTAGGGTCCCAGGGAAATGAAAAACTGTTTTTT.